Listed below are T cell receptor beta chains from one sample, sequenced in a study of technical replicates of blood from several donors. Data came from immunoSEQ multiplex PCR; TCRdb stores just in-frame clones and leaves some out. The table has 35,000 to 50,000 clones, around 97% seen once; the top ten hold around 0.35%. Sequencing was done on a sample of T cells isolated from PBMCs. The source is a human donor in good health. Each CDR3 is given with its conserved first and last residue. A D gene is named only where the DNA matches it firmly. Clone size is not always given. Where it is, it says once, few, many or a class for expanded clones.

>NA|NA|13|TRBJ1-2|TRBV30
TGTGCCTGGAGTCCCACAGGGAACTATGGCTACACCTTC
CAWSPTGNYGYTF
>NA|NA|15|TRBJ2-7|TRBV10-3
TGTGCCATCAGTGATATAGGGGGAAAAAAAGGCGAGCAGTACTTC
CAISDIGGKKGEQYF
>TRBD1|NA|15|TRBJ1-4|TRBV7-9
TGTGCCAGCAGCCCGCCGGGACAGGTTAATGAAAAACTGTTTTTT
CASSPPGQVNEKLFF
>NA|NA|12|TRBJ2-1|TRBV30
TGTGCCTGGGGGAGAGGGCTAAATGAGCAGTTCTTC
CAWGRGLNEQFF
>NA|NA|16|TRBJ1-2|TRBV2
TGTGCCAGCAGTGAAGCGCGAGCGGGCTCTAACTATGGCTACACCTTC
CASSEARAGSNYGYTF
>NA|once|14|TRBJ2-2|TRBV25-1
TGTGCCAGCAGTGAATGGGCAGACACCGGGGAGCTGTTTTTT
CASSEWADTGELFF
>TRBD2|NA|16|TRBJ2-3|TRBV7-6
TGTGCCAGCAGCTCATCTAGCGGGTATAGCACAGATACGCAGTATTTT
CASSSSSGYSTDTQYF
>TRBD1|NA|14|TRBJ2-4|TRBV5-4
TGTGCCAGCAGCTTGGACCAGGGGGCGGACATTCAGTACTTC
CASSLDQGADIQYF
>TRBD1|NA|14|TRBJ2-7|TRBV4-3
TGCGCCAGCAGCCCCCGGGACAGTTCCTACGAGCAGTACTTC
CASSPRDSSYEQYF
>NA|NA|15|TRBJ1-3|TRBV6-1
TGTGCCAGCAGTGATCCAGTCGATTATGGAAACACCATATATTTT
CASSDPVDYGNTIYF
>NA|NA|14|TRBJ1-5|TRBV11-2
TGTGCCAGCAGCTTCGAGGGGGGGCACCAGCCCCAGCATTTT
CASSFEGGHQPQHF
>NA|NA|14|TRBJ2-5|TRBV27
TGTGCCAGCAGTTTATCGACAGACCAAGAGACCCAGTACTTC
CASSLSTDQETQYF
>TRBD1|once|13|TRBJ1-1|TRBV10-3
TGTGCCATCAGCGGGACAGGGAACACTGAAGCTTTCTTT
CAISGTGNTEAFF
>TRBD1|NA|15|TRBJ1-5|TRBV27
TGTGCCAGCAGTCTTGGGACAGCTAGCAATCAGCCCCAGCATTTT
CASSLGTASNQPQHF
>TRBD1|NA|17|TRBJ2-2|TRBV5-1
TGCGCCAGCAGCATTCCTCCGGGACAGGCGAACACCGGGGAGCTGTTTTTT
CASSIPPGQANTGELFF
>NA|NA|15|TRBJ1-5|TRBV7-2
TGTGCCAGCAGCCAGGTTGGACAGTTCAATCAGCCCCAGCATTTT
CASSQVGQFNQPQHF
>NA|NA|11|TRBJ1-1|TRBV28
TGTGCCAGCAGTTACAGGGATCCAGCTTTCTTT
CASSYRDPAFF
>TRBD1|NA|12|TRBJ1-2|TRBV29-1
TGCAGCGTTGGGGACAGGTCCGGTGGCTACACCTTC
CSVGDRSGGYTF
>TRBD2|once|16|TRBJ2-3|TRBV5-6
TGTGCCAGCAGCCTGGAATTTTATAGGGGAGGGGATACGCAGTATTTT
CASSLEFYRGGDTQYF
>TRBD1|NA|14|TRBJ1-5|TRBV7-8
TGTGCCAGCAGTCCCAGGGGGCCGGATCAGCCCCAGCATTTT
CASSPRGPDQPQHF
>NA|NA|13|TRBJ1-2|TRBV30
TGTGCCTGGACGATGAGCGCGAACTATGGCTACACCTTC
CAWTMSANYGYTF
>NA|once|17|TRBJ1-1|TRBV9
TGTGCCAGCAGCGTGGGGGGGTCTGTATTTTGGGACACTGAAGCTTTCTTT
CASSVGGSVFWDTEAFF
>NA|once|13|TRBJ2-7|TRBV25-1
TGTGCCAGCAGCCTACAGGGTTTCTACGAGCAGTACTTC
CASSLQGFYEQYF
>NA|NA|12|TRBJ1-1|TRBV28
TGTGCCAGCAGTTACCGTCGGGGAGAAGCTTTCTTT
CASSYRRGEAFF
>TRBD2|NA|13|TRBJ2-7|TRBV6-5
TGTGCCAGCAGGACTAGCGGGAAACGGGAGCAGTACTTC
CASRTSGKREQYF
>NA|NA|14|TRBJ1-3|TRBV4-2
TGTGCCAGCAGCCAGAGCGACTCTGGAAACACCATATATTTT
CASSQSDSGNTIYF
>NA|NA|16|TRBJ1-3|TRBV6-5
TGTGCCAGCAGTTATTCCCTTGACAGGATTGGAAACACCATATATTTT
CASSYSLDRIGNTIYF
>TRBD1|NA|15|TRBJ1-1|TRBV28
TGTGCCAGCAGTTTATTTACCGACAGGGGTACTGAAGCTTTCTTT
CASSLFTDRGTEAFF
>TRBD1|NA|12|TRBJ1-4|TRBV28
TGTGCCAGCAGGACAGGGGAGGAAAAACTGTTTTTT
CASRTGEEKLFF
>NA|NA|13|TRBJ1-1|TRBV7-9
TGTGCCAGCAGCTTCCAGGGTATCACTGAAGCTTTCTTT
CASSFQGITEAFF
>TRBD1|NA|15|TRBJ1-1|TRBV5-1
TGCGCCAGCAGCCCTCGGGACAGACAAAACACTGAAGCTTTCTTT
CASSPRDRQNTEAFF
>NA|NA|16|TRBJ2-2|TRBV10-3
TGTGCCATCACCCCGTATGGGGAAGGGAGCACCGGGGAGCTGTTTTTT
CAITPYGEGSTGELFF
>NA|NA|13|TRBJ2-7|TRBV28
TGTGCCATCCGGCTCGACAGAAACTACGAGCAGTACTTC
CAIRLDRNYEQYF
>NA|NA|16|TRBJ1-1|TRBV13
TGTGCCAGCAGCTTAAAGAGGTGGATAATGAACACTGAAGCTTTCTTT
CASSLKRWIMNTEAFF
>NA|NA|12|TRBJ2-7|TRBV6-1
TGTGCCAGCAGGGGAGTGGGGAACGAGCAGTACTTC
CASRGVGNEQYF